This TCR beta chain was retrieved from a study of cytomegalovirus exposure and HLA in healthy donors. Amplification used 60 Vbeta primers and 13 Jbeta primers. TCRdb's copy holds only in-frame clones and misses some; the assay was immunoSEQ multiplex PCR. The sample includes about 160,000 clones, 65% to 70% of them seen just once. CDR1 is MNHEY, CDR2 SVGAGI, per germline. This CDR3 is 13 amino acids long. Between the trimmed V and J ends, which lost 3 bases and 1 base, there was a span of 6 bases. The sequence came from a woman aged 18-30 years in good health and CMV-seropositive. The chain recombines TRBV6-5 with TRBJ1-2, with unresolved D. Sequencing was performed on PBMCs. The CDR3 spells CASSYEGNYGYTF. CDR3 coding DNA: TGTGCCAGCAGTTATGAGGGTAACTATGGCTACACCTTC.